This TCR beta chain comes out of a study of T cells in Graves' hyperthyroidism and ophthalmopathy. Study-wide findings and caveats: Blood also contained most expanded thyroid clonotypes above 0.001. It was a median 6.5 months before onset that the model predicted ophthalmopathy.

This CDR3 spans 14 amino acids. V shed 1 base and J shed 5 bases, with 14 bases lying between them. The V gene's germline CDR1 is DFQATT and CDR2 SNEGSKA (reference sequence). This clonotype came up many times. Antigen specificity is unknown. RNA transcripts yielded amplified TCR beta CDR3 regions. TCR CDR3 underwent first-round RT-PCR with the HTBI primer set. One entry per CDR3 protein, called by TCRdb with MiXCR from the multiplex PCR reads. The table lists 500,000 to 600,000 distinct CDR3 sequences, approximately 44% of them singletons. This receptor was taken from an adult woman with Graves' disease, either hyperthyroidism or ophthalmopathy (not recorded which). The sample consisted of peripheral blood or thyroid tissue (not recorded which). The chain joins TRBV20-1 to TRBJ2-5, with D perhaps being TRBD1 or TRBD2 (5 bases each). For the CDR3, the DNA is TGCAGTGCTAGAGGGCCGTGGGGGAAGGAGACCCAGTACTTC. Its translation: CSARGPWGKETQYF.